The 17 T cell receptor beta chains below come from one sample, sequenced in a study of tumor and adjacent non-tumor tissue in lung cancer (dated by TCRdb to 2016 to 2018). The library was made by multiplex PCR. Sequencing took place on an Illumina HiSeq 2500. TCRbeta libraries were constructed through three rounds of nested PCR with primers (Table S4) according to protocols modified from ARM-PCR. The public reads were quality trimmed at Q25 with fastp and then assembled into clones with MiXCR by TCRdb, keeping productive beta chains. When rows share a CDR3 protein, they turn into one entry using the most common DNA and genes. Across this sample there are 70,000 or so distinct CDR3 sequences, with about 61% seen only once. The biggest ten clones account for roughly a fifth of the sample. RNA was isolated from bulk, unsorted tissue, and RNA quality was assessed with a NanoDrop ND-1000 and an Agilent 2100.

Sample: lung tumor tissue. The receptors stem from a man between 50 and 59 years old with non-small cell lung cancer.

The V call is TRBV10-3, the J call TRBJ2-7; a weak D match, TRBD2 (5 bases). Per the germline V gene, CDR1 is ENHRY and CDR2 is SYGVKD. The CDR3 spans 18 residues. The V end was cut by 0 bases, the J end by 3 bases, with 21 bases between. CDR3 in amino acids: CAISESKDCGWEFYEQYF. The CDR3 DNA reads as TGTGCCATCAGTGAGTCGAAGGACTGTGGTTGGGAGTTCTACGAGCAGTACTTC.

The sample holds many counts of this clonotype. The chain uses TRBV4-1 and TRBJ1-2; a weak D match, TRBD1 (5 bases). The CDR3 consists of 16 residues. Germline CDR1 reads MGHRA; CDR2 reads YSYEKL. V was pared by 0 bases and J by 4 bases, with 15 bases between. CDR3: CASSQEGGGDPYGYTF. The DNA for the CDR3 is TGCGCCAGCAGCCAAGAAGGCGGGGGAGACCCCTATGGCTACACCTTC.

Remarks on this clonotype: In this CDR3 the conserved last residue, phenylalanine or tryptophan, is missing, so a read error is likely. V gene TRBV24-1 combines with J gene TRBJ2-3, with D perhaps matching TRBD1 or TRBD2 (5 bases each). CDR1 KGHDR and CDR2 SFDVKD come from the germline V gene. Deletions cut 4 bases from V and 1 base from J, with 8 bases between. The CDR3 runs 14 residues. For the CDR3, the DNA is TGTGCCACCAGTGAAGTGGGGGGCACAGATACGCAGTATCTT. Protein sequence: CATSEVGGTDTQYL.

Only a few counts were recorded for this clonotype. The genes are TRBV20-1 and TRBJ2-3, with D perhaps matching TRBD2 (6 bases). The V gene's germline CDR1 is DFQATT and CDR2 SNEGSKA (reference sequence). The CDR3 length is 18 residues. V was clipped by 5 bases and J by 0 bases, with 24 bases between them. CDR3 bases: TGCAGTGCTCCTGGCGGCCAGGGAGGCGGACTCAGCACAGATACGCAGTATTTT. Translation gives CSAPGGQGGGLSTDTQYF.

A few counts support this clonotype. The rearrangement uses TRBV5-4 and TRBJ2-3; 13 bases line up with TRBD2. CDR3 size: 18 residues. Germline CDR1 reads SGHNT; CDR2 reads YYREEE (reference sequence). Trimming at V came to 1 base and at J to 2 bases, leaving 7 bases not matched to a gene. In DNA, the CDR3 is TGTGCCAGCAGCTTGTACAGGGGACTAGCGGGGTACACAGATACGCAGTATTTT. The encoded protein is CASSLYRGLAGYTDTQYF.

This clonotype appeared many times. J is TRBJ2-7 and V is TRBV20-1; 7 bases align to TRBD1. CDR1 is DFQATT and CDR2 is SNEGSKA in the germline V gene (reference sequence). CDR3 length equals 11 residues. Trimming removed 5 bases from V and 5 bases from J; junction bases left unmatched: 3. CDR3 amino acids: CSAPDRDEQYF. The DNA for the CDR3 is TGCAGTGCTCCCGACAGGGACGAGCAGTACTTC.

This clonotype was found a few times. The rearrangement links TRBV28 to TRBJ2-7; perhaps TRBD2 as D (7 bases). This CDR3 is built from 16 residues. Germline CDR1 reads MDHEN; CDR2 reads SYDVKM. V lost 7 bases to trimming and J lost 3 bases, with 22 bases between them. The CDR3 is CASIPGGGLGGYEQYF. CDR3 sequence (DNA): TGTGCCAGCATCCCTGGGGGGGGGCTAGGGGGCTACGAGCAGTACTTC.

This clonotype was seen only once. This may arise from a read error, as a much more abundant clone is one base away. This chain joins TRBV20-1 and TRBJ1-2; 8 bases map to TRBD1. The CDR3 spans 15 residues. V was pared by 8 bases and J by 5 bases, with 16 bases of the junction left unmatched. Germline V gives CDR1 DFQATT, CDR2 SNEGSKA (reference sequence). The CDR3 nucleotides are TGCAGTACTAAGGACAGGGTACAATATATTTATGGCTACACCTTC. This gives the protein CSTKDRVQYIYGYTF.

The sample holds a few counts of this clonotype. Since a much larger clone is just one base distant, this may be a read error. This rearrangement joins TRBV20-1 to TRBJ2-6, with TRBD1 as a possible D gene (6 bases). This CDR3 comprises 16 residues. Germline V gives CDR1 DFQATT, CDR2 SNEGSKA (reference sequence). The CDR3, as DNA: TGCAGTGCTGTGGGACGGAACAGGGCCGGGGCCAACGTCCTGGCTTTC. Translation gives CSAVGRNRAGANVLAF.

On this clonotype: Its ends do not fully match the called genes, so a read error is possible. The gene calls are TRBV29-1 and TRBJ2-1; D unresolved. The V gene's germline CDR1 is SQVTM and CDR2 ANQGSEA. CDR3 size: 14 residues. The CDR3 region has the DNA TGCAGCGTTGAAGGGGGTCTCTCATACAATGAGCAGTTATTC. Translated: CSVEGGLSYNEQLF.

This clonotype was seen a handful of times. The chain has TRBV4-1 and TRBJ2-5, with 10 bases that match TRBD1. The CDR3 consists of 18 residues. From germline, CDR1 is MGHRA and CDR2 YSYEKL. V gave up 2 bases and J gave up 2 bases; unmatched junction bases: 11. The DNA for the CDR3 is TGCGCCAGCAGCCAACCGTGCCCCGGGACAGGGGCGCAAGAGACCCAGTACTTC. This encodes CASSQPCPGTGAQETQYF.

This clonotype has a single count. The CDR3 end shows no conserved phenylalanine or tryptophan, and so a read error is likely. The gene calls are TRBV6-1 and TRBJ1-1; D ambiguous. The germline V and J ends were trimmed by 1 base and 11 bases, with 14 bases remaining between them. The CDR3 is 13 residues long. Germline CDR1 and CDR2: MNHNS and SASEGT. The CDR3 region has the DNA TGTGCCAGCAGTGAAGGTCGGGCCTCTCGGGCTTTCTCT. Translated: CASSEGRASRAFS.

This clonotype has only a few counts. This chain joins TRBV5-1 and TRBJ2-5; TRBD1 might be the D (6 bases). Trimming left V 6 bases short and J 2 bases short, with 17 bases between. This CDR3 has 15 amino acids. Looked up from germline, CDR1 is SGHRS and CDR2 is YFSETQ. The CDR3 DNA sequence: TGCGCCAGCACCAGCGGACAGTTAATACAAGAGACCCAGTACTTC. Translating gives CASTSGQLIQETQYF.

As for this clonotype: This clone may be a read error of a much larger clone one base away. The chain recombines TRBV12-3 or TRBV12-4 with TRBJ2-2; TRBD2 is a possible D gene (6 bases). With 6 bases removed from V and 5 bases from J, the gap between germline ends came to 22 bases. This CDR3 is 17 amino acids long. The CDR3 coding sequence is TGTGCCAGCAGCTCCTTTAGCGGAGCCCCGGGGACCGGGGAGCTGTTTTTT. This gives the protein CASSSFSGAPGTGELFF.

This clonotype was counted once. Mismatch with germline at one junction end may stem from a read error. The chain uses TRBV10-2 and TRBJ1-5; D is undetermined. The CDR3 runs to 15 residues. Germline loops: CDR1 WSHSY, CDR2 SAAADI. Here the CDR3 reads CACSDYGRNSQPQHF. The DNA of the CDR3 is TGCGCCTGCAGTGATTATGGCAGGAACAGTCAGCCCCAGCATTTT.

Ten or more counts support this clonotype. The chain couples TRBV11-2 to TRBJ2-1; 15 positions agree with TRBD2. The germline CDR1 and CDR2 sequences are SGHAT and FQNNGV. The CDR3 extends over 18 amino acids. Trimming took 2 bases from V and 4 from J; bases not matched to a gene: 6. For the CDR3, the DNA is TGTGCCAGCAGCTTAAATGGACTAGCGGGAGGGCCGTACAATGAGCAGTTCTTC. This gives the protein CASSLNGLAGGPYNEQFF.

Comments on this clonotype: An end of the junction does not agree with germline; a read error may underlie this. This chain uses TRBV5-1 with TRBJ1-6; no clear D gene. This CDR3 has 16 amino acids. CDR1 is SGHRS, CDR2 YFSETQ, per germline. CDR3 DNA: TGCGTCAGCAAGCTAGCCGGATCCTCCTATAATTCACCCCTCCACTTT. Translation: CVSKLAGSSYNSPLHF.